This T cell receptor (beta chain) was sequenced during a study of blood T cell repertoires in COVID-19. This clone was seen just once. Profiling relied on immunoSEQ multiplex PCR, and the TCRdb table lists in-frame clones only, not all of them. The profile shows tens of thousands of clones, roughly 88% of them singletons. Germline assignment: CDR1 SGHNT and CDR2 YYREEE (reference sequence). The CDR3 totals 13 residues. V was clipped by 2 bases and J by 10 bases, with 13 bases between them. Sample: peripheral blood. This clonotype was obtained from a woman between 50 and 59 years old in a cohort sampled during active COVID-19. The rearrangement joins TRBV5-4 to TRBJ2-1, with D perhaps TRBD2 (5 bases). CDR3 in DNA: TGTGCCAGCAGCTTAGTAGGAGCGGAAGAGCAGTTCTTC. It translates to CASSLVGAEEQFF.